These T cell receptor beta chains were read from a single sample in a study of T cells in Graves' hyperthyroidism and ophthalmopathy. TCRdb independently ran MiXCR on the multiplex PCR reads; one entry per CDR3 protein. The sample contains around 620,000 distinct CDR3 sequences, 11% to 15% of which appear only once. Sequenced input: blood. The receptors were sampled from a woman under 30 with Graves' ophthalmopathy. The CDR3 runs from the conserved cysteine through the conserved F or W. D genes are given only for firm matches. Clone sizes are given selectively: once, few, many, or a class where the clone is expanded.

clone size: few; CDR3 length: 15; J gene: TRBJ2-3; V gene: TRBV19; D gene: .; CDR3 protein: CASSMPEDFSDTQYF; CDR3 DNA: TGTGCCAGTAGTATGCCGGAGGACTTTTCGGATACGCAGTATTTT
clone size: .; CDR3 length: 15; J gene: TRBJ1-2; V gene: TRBV7-9; D gene: .; CDR3 protein: CASSLNGQLNYGYTF; CDR3 DNA: TGTGCCAGCAGCTTAAATGGGCAGCTTAACTATGGCTACACCTTC
clone size: many; CDR3 length: 15; J gene: TRBJ2-5; V gene: TRBV3-1; D gene: TRBD1; CDR3 protein: CASSPDRARGETQYF; CDR3 DNA: TGTGCCAGCAGCCCGGACAGGGCCAGGGGAGAGACCCAGTACTTC
clone size: many; CDR3 length: 16; J gene: TRBJ2-1; V gene: TRBV2; D gene: TRBD2; CDR3 protein: CASRWSSGRGTNEQFF; CDR3 DNA: TGTGCCAGCAGGTGGTCTAGCGGGAGAGGAACCAATGAGCAGTTCTTC
clone size: many; CDR3 length: 12; J gene: TRBJ2-5; V gene: TRBV7-8; D gene: .; CDR3 protein: CASSMTEETQYF; CDR3 DNA: TGTGCCAGCAGCATGACAGAAGAGACCCAGTACTTC
clone size: many; CDR3 length: 18; J gene: TRBJ2-7; V gene: TRBV6-2/TRBV6-3; D gene: .; CDR3 protein: CASSYSLEGGAVTYEQYF; CDR3 DNA: TGTGCCAGCAGTTACTCCCTCGAGGGGGGAGCGGTGACCTACGAGCAGTACTTC
clone size: few; CDR3 length: 15; J gene: TRBJ1-2; V gene: TRBV7-9; D gene: .; CDR3 protein: CASSSLRRTIYGYTF; CDR3 DNA: TGTGCCAGCAGCTCCCTTAGACGGACGATCTATGGCTACACCTTC
clone size: many; CDR3 length: 17; J gene: TRBJ2-6; V gene: TRBV10-3; D gene: TRBD1; CDR3 protein: CAIRAGTGSSGANVLTF; CDR3 DNA: TGTGCCATCAGGGCCGGGACAGGAAGCTCTGGGGCCAACGTCCTGACTTTC
clone size: many; CDR3 length: 16; J gene: TRBJ2-3; V gene: TRBV28; D gene: .; CDR3 protein: CASIFSGQIDTDTQYF; CDR3 DNA: TGTGCCAGTATCTTTTCGGGCCAGATCGACACAGATACGCAGTATTTT
clone size: many; CDR3 length: 15; J gene: TRBJ2-7; V gene: TRBV7-8; D gene: .; CDR3 protein: CASSALRTVTYEQYF; CDR3 DNA: TGTGCCAGCAGCGCCCTTAGGACAGTGACCTACGAGCAGTACTTC
clone size: many; CDR3 length: 14; J gene: TRBJ2-2; V gene: TRBV7-2; D gene: .; CDR3 protein: CASSASMKAGELFF; CDR3 DNA: TGTGCCAGCAGCGCCTCAATGAAAGCCGGGGAGCTGTTTTTT
clone size: .; CDR3 length: 15; J gene: TRBJ1-5; V gene: TRBV19; D gene: .; CDR3 protein: CASVPGQNSNQPQHF; CDR3 DNA: TGTGCCAGTGTTCCGGGCCAGAATAGCAATCAGCCCCAGCATTTT
clone size: many; CDR3 length: 13; J gene: TRBJ2-5; V gene: TRBV29-1; D gene: .; CDR3 protein: CSVMAGAQETQYF; CDR3 DNA: TGCAGCGTTATGGCGGGGGCTCAAGAGACCCAGTACTTC
clone size: .; CDR3 length: 15; J gene: TRBJ2-3; V gene: TRBV5-1; D gene: .; CDR3 protein: CASSVVSDLGYTQYF; CDR3 DNA: TGCGCCAGCAGCGTAGTATCGGACCTTGGCTATACGCAGTATTTT
clone size: .; CDR3 length: 15; J gene: TRBJ2-4; V gene: TRBV12-5; D gene: .; CDR3 protein: CASALAGVAKNIQYF; CDR3 DNA: TGTGCTAGTGCCCTTGCAGGAGTGGCCAAAAACATTCAGTACTTC
clone size: few; CDR3 length: 15; J gene: TRBJ1-6; V gene: TRBV6-1; D gene: TRBD1; CDR3 protein: CASSFGQARDSPLHF; CDR3 DNA: TGTGCCAGCAGTTTCGGACAGGCCCGAGATTCACCCCTCCACTTT
clone size: many; CDR3 length: 14; J gene: TRBJ2-1; V gene: TRBV27; D gene: .; CDR3 protein: CASRPWDESNEQFF; CDR3 DNA: TGTGCCAGCAGGCCCTGGGACGAGAGCAATGAGCAGTTCTTC
clone size: few; CDR3 length: 16; J gene: TRBJ1-1; V gene: TRBV5-1; D gene: .; CDR3 protein: CASSPGGAGMNTEAFF; CDR3 DNA: TGCGCCAGCAGCCCTGGGGGGGCGGGCATGAACACTGAAGCTTTCTTT
clone size: many; CDR3 length: 14; J gene: TRBJ2-3; V gene: TRBV30; D gene: TRBD2; CDR3 protein: CAWSRGGSTDTQYF; CDR3 DNA: TGTGCCTGGAGCCGGGGGGGGAGTACAGATACGCAGTATTTT
clone size: many; CDR3 length: 14; J gene: TRBJ2-7; V gene: TRBV11-2; D gene: TRBD2; CDR3 protein: CASRRLAGAYEQYF; CDR3 DNA: TGTGCCAGCAGACGGTTAGCGGGAGCCTACGAGCAGTACTTC
clone size: many; CDR3 length: 14; J gene: TRBJ2-3; V gene: TRBV28; D gene: .; CDR3 protein: CASSLPDGTDTQYF; CDR3 DNA: TGTGCCAGCAGTTTACCGGATGGTACAGATACGCAGTATTTT
clone size: .; CDR3 length: 13; J gene: TRBJ2-2; V gene: TRBV7-9; D gene: .; CDR3 protein: CASSTGTTGELFF; CDR3 DNA: TGTGCCAGCAGCACAGGGACTACCGGGGAGCTGTTTTTT
clone size: many; CDR3 length: 14; J gene: TRBJ2-1; V gene: TRBV6-1; D gene: .; CDR3 protein: CASSGTASYNEQFF; CDR3 DNA: TGTGCCAGCAGTGGGACAGCTTCTTACAATGAGCAGTTCTTC
clone size: few; CDR3 length: 18; J gene: TRBJ2-6; V gene: TRBV7-2; D gene: TRBD1; CDR3 protein: CASSLRTGLYSGANVLTF; CDR3 DNA: TGTGCCAGCAGCCTAAGGACAGGGCTATACTCTGGGGCCAACGTCCTGACTTTC
clone size: .; CDR3 length: 14; J gene: TRBJ1-1; V gene: TRBV19; D gene: TRBD1; CDR3 protein: CASSPPGQMAEAFF; CDR3 DNA: TGTGCCAGTAGCCCGCCGGGACAGATGGCTGAAGCTTTCTTT
clone size: .; CDR3 length: 16; J gene: TRBJ2-1; V gene: TRBV4-1; D gene: TRBD2; CDR3 protein: CASSHPLAGAYNEQFF; CDR3 DNA: TGCGCCAGCAGCCACCCTCTAGCGGGAGCCTACAATGAGCAGTTCTTC
clone size: many; CDR3 length: 19; J gene: TRBJ2-5; V gene: TRBV7-9; D gene: TRBD2; CDR3 protein: CASSQRAGEAGSLRETQYF; CDR3 DNA: TGTGCCAGCAGCCAGCGGGCGGGGGAGGCCGGTTCCTTAAGAGAGACCCAGTACTTC